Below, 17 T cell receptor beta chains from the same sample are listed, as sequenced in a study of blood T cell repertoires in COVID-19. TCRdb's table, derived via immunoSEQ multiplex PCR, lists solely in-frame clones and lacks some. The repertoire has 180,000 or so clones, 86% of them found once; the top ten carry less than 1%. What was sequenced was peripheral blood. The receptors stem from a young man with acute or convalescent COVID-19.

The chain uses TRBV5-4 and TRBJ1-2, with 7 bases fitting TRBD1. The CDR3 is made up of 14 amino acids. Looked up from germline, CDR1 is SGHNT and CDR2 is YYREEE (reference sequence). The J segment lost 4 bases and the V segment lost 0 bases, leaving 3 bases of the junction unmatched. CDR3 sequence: CASSLGQGAYGYTF. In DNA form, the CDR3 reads TGTGCCAGCAGCTTGGGACAGGGCGCCTATGGCTACACCTTC.

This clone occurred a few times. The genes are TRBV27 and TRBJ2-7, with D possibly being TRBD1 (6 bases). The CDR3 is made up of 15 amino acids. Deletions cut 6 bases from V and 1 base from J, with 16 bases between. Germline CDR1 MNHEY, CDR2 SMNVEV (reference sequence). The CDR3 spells CASREEGTPSYEQYF. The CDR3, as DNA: TGTGCCAGCAGAGAAGAGGGGACACCATCCTACGAGCAGTACTTC.

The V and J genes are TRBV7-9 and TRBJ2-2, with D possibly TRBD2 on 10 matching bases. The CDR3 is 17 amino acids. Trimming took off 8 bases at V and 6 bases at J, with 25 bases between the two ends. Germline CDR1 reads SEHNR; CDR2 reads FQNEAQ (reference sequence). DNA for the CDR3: TGTGCCAGCTCCTATGTCCTAGCGGGGGACAGGGCCGGGGAGCTGTTTTTT. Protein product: CASSYVLAGDRAGELFF.

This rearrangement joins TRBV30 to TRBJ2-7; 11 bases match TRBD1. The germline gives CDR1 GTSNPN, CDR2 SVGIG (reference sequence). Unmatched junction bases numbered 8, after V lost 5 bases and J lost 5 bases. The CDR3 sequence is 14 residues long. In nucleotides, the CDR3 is TGTGCCTGGGATTTCGGACAGGGGGCCAACGAGCAGTACTTC. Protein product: CAWDFGQGANEQYF.

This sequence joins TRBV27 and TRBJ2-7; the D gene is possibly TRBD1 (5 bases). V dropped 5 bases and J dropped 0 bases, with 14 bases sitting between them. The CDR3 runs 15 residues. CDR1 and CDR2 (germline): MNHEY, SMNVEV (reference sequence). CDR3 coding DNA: TGTGCCAGCAGTAACGGACATCCGAGCTCCTACGAGCAGTACTTC. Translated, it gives CASSNGHPSSYEQYF.

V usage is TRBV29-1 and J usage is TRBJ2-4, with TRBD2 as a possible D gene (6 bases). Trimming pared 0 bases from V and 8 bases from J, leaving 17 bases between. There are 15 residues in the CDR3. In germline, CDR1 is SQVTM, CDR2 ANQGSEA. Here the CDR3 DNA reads TGCAGCGTTGAAGACAGGGCTAGCGCCAGGGACATTCAGTACTTC. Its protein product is CSVEDRASARDIQYF.

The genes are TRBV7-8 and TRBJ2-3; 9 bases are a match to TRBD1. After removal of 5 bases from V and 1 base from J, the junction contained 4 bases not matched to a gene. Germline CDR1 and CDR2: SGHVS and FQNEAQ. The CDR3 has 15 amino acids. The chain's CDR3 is CASSAGDRGTDTQYF. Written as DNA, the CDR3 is TGTGCCAGCAGCGCCGGGGACAGGGGCACAGATACGCAGTATTTT.

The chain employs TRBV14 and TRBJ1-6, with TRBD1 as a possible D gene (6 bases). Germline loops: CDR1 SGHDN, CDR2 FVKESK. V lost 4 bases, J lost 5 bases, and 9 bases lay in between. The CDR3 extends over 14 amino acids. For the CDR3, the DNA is TGTGCCAGCAGCCGGGACACACATAATTCACCCCTCCACTTT. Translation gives CASSRDTHNSPLHF.

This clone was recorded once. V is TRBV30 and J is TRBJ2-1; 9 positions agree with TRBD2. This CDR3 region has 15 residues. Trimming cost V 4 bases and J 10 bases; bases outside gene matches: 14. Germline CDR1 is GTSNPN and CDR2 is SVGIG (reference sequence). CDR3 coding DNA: TGTGCCTGGAAACGGGATGGTAGCGGGGGCCCGGAGCAGTTCTTC. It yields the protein CAWKRDGSGGPEQFF.

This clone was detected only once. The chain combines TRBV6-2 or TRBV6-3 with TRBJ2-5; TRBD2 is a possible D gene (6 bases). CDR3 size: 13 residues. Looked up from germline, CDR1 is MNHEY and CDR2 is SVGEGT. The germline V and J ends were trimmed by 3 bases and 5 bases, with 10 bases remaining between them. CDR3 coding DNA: TGTGCCAGCAGTTATCGGCTAGCGGAGACCCAGTACTTC. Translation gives CASSYRLAETQYF.

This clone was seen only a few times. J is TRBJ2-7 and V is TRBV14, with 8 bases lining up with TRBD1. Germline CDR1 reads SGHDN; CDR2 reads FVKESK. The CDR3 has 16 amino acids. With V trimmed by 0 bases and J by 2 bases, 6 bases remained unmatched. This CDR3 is CASSQERRTGTYEQYF. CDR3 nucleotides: TGTGCCAGCAGCCAAGAAAGGAGGACAGGGACCTACGAGCAGTACTTC.

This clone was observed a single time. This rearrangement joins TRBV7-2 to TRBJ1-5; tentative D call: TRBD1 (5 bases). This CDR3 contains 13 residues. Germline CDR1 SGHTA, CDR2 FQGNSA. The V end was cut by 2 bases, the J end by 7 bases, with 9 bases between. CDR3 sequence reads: CASSLQGGQPQHF. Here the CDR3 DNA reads TGTGCCAGCAGCTTACAGGGTGGGCAGCCCCAGCATTTT.

The CDR3 DNA reads as TGTGCCAGCAGCTTAGGAGCGGGGGGATCCGAGCAGTACTTC. Amino acids: CASSLGAGGSEQYF. The chain joins TRBV7-9 to TRBJ2-7; 9 bases match TRBD2. J gave up 6 bases and V 1 base, and 4 bases lay outside the gene matches. The CDR3 is 14 residues long. Per the germline V gene, CDR1 is SEHNR and CDR2 is FQNEAQ (reference sequence). The entire variable domain, with the rest obtained from reference TRBV7-9 and TRBJ2-7, is as follows: DTGVSQNPRHKITKRGQNVTFRCDPISEHNRLYWYRQTLGQGPEFLTYFQNEAQLEKSRLLSDRFSAERPKGSFSTLEIQRTEQGDSAMYLCASSLGAGGSEQYFGPGTRLTVT.

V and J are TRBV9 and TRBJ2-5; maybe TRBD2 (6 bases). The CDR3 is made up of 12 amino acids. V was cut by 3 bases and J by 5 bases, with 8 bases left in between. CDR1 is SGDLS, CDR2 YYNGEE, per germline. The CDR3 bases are TGTGCCAGCAGCGGACTAGAGGAGACCCAGTACTTC. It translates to CASSGLEETQYF.

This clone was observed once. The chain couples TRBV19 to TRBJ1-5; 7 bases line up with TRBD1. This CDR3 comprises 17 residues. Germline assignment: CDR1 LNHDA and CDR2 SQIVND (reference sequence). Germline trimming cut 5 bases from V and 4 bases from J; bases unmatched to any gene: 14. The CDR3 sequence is CASSPRRTGLSNQPQHF. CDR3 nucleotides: TGTGCCAGTAGTCCGCGGAGGACAGGCCTTTCAAATCAGCCCCAGCATTTT.

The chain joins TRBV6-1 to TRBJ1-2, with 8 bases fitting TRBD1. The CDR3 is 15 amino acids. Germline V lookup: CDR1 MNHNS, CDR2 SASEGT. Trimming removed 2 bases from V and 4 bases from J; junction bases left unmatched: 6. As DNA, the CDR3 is TGTGCCAGCAGTGAACCCAGGGGGCAAGTCTATGGCTACACCTTC. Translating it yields CASSEPRGQVYGYTF.

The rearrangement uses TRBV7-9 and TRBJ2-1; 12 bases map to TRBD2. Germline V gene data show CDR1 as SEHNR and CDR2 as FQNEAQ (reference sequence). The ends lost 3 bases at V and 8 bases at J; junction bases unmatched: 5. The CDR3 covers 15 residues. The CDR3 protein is CASSFSSGGADEQFF. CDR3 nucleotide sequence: TGTGCCAGCAGCTTCTCTAGCGGGGGGGCAGATGAGCAGTTCTTC.